The 16 T cell receptor beta chains below all came from one sample that was sequenced in a study of blood T cell repertoires in COVID-19. The table came from immunoSEQ multiplex PCR; TCRdb's copy has only in-frame clones and leaves some out. The table has about 400,000 clones, around nine tenths seen once; the top ten hold around 4.4%. The material sequenced was peripheral blood. These receptors came from a woman aged 25 to 39 with acute or convalescent COVID-19.

The V gene is TRBV3-1 (or the pseudogene TRBV3-2), the J gene TRBJ2-7; D is undetermined. This CDR3 is built from 11 residues. Germline values: CDR1 LGHDT, CDR2 YNNKEL (reference sequence). Trimming stripped 3 bases from V and 3 bases from J, with 3 bases between. The DNA for the CDR3 is TGTGCCAGCAGCCACAACTACGAGCAGTACTTC. Translating it yields CASSHNYEQYF.

The V and J genes are TRBV29-1 and TRBJ1-5, with D possibly matching TRBD1 (6 bases). V was cut by 4 bases and J by 3 bases, with 10 bases left in between. The germline gives CDR1 SQVTM, CDR2 ANQGSEA. The CDR3 contains 13 residues. CDR3 residues: CSVVTGINQPQHF. In nucleotides, the CDR3 is TGCAGCGTTGTAACAGGGATCAATCAGCCCCAGCATTTT. The variable domain in full, completed from reference TRBV29-1 and TRBJ1-5, reads SAVISQKPSRDICQRGTSLTIQCQVDSQVTMMFWYRQQPGQSLTLIATANQGSEATYESGFVIDKFPISRPNLTFSTLTVSNMSPEDSSIYLCSVVTGINQPQHFGDGTRLSIL.

This chain connects TRBV3-1 (or the pseudogene TRBV3-2) to TRBJ2-4; 8 nucleotides line up with TRBD2. The CDR3 loop spans 20 amino acids. The trim removed 0 bases at V and 2 bases at J, leaving 15 bases unmatched. The germline gives CDR1 LGHDT, CDR2 YNNKEL (reference sequence). The CDR3 DNA is TGTGCCAGCAGCCAAGAACTCAACGGGGGGGCTGCGTCAACCAAAAACATTCAGTACTTC. Its translation is CASSQELNGGAASTKNIQYF.

The V call is TRBV2, the J call TRBJ1-4; TRBD1 aligns across 9 bases. V gave up 5 bases and J gave up 8 bases; unmatched junction bases: 9. Germline assignment: CDR1 SNHLY and CDR2 FYNNEI. The CDR3 runs to 15 residues. CDR3 protein: CASSQIRTGVEKLFF. The CDR3 nucleotides read TGTGCCAGCAGTCAGATTAGGACAGGGGTGGAAAAACTGTTTTTT.

V gene TRBV5-3 combines with J gene TRBJ1-1; a weak D match, TRBD1 (6 bases). TRBV5-3 is an ORF, with its function uncertain. Trimming removed 2 bases from V and 1 base from J, with 15 bases in between. The CDR3 totals 16 residues. Here the CDR3 reads CARSFRDKLKNTEAFF. CDR3 nucleotide sequence: TGTGCCAGAAGCTTCCGGGACAAACTGAAGAACACTGAAGCTTTCTTT.

The chain has TRBV5-1 and TRBJ1-2; 11 positions match TRBD1. The trim removed 7 bases at V and 9 bases at J, leaving 14 bases unmatched. CDR1 is SGHRS and CDR2 is YFSETQ in the germline V gene. The CDR3 extends over 15 amino acids. In DNA form, the CDR3 reads TGCGCCAGCGGCGAACCTGGACAGGGGGCGCAGAGCTACACCTTC. This translates into CASGEPGQGAQSYTF.

The CDR3 DNA follows: TGTGCCTGGAGTGTACCCCGCGGGGCGGCTTCACCCCTCCACTTT. The encoded protein is CAWSVPRGAASPLHF. V usage is TRBV30 and J usage is TRBJ1-6; a weak D match, TRBD1 (5 bases). Trimming removed 0 bases from V and 9 bases from J, with 15 bases in between. Germline V gives CDR1 GTSNPN, CDR2 SVGIG (reference sequence). This CDR3 region has 15 residues.

This chain links TRBV27 with TRBJ2-3; D unclear. From germline, CDR1 is MNHEY and CDR2 SMNVEV (reference sequence). V lost 4 bases, J lost 6 bases, and 11 bases lay in between. The CDR3 runs to 13 residues. In DNA, the CDR3 is TGTGCCAGCAGTTCGCACAGCTATGATACGCAGTATTTT. It encodes CASSSHSYDTQYF.

The chain joins TRBV30 to TRBJ1-6; no firm D call. The CDR3 covers 14 residues. Germline loops: CDR1 GTSNPN, CDR2 SVGIG (reference sequence). V lost 0 bases and J lost 10, with 13 bases in between. CDR3 sequence (DNA): TGTGCCTGGAGTGTAGGTAGTGCGAGGTCACCCCTCCACTTT. Its protein is CAWSVGSARSPLHF.

This sequence joins TRBV27 and TRBJ1-1, with D maybe TRBD1 (6 bases). Germline loops: CDR1 MNHEY, CDR2 SMNVEV (reference sequence). V lost 3 bases and J 4 bases, leaving 18 bases between the germline ends. The CDR3 runs to 16 residues. CDR3 sequence: CASSFPVHRAGTEAFF. DNA for the CDR3: TGTGCCAGCAGTTTCCCTGTCCACAGGGCTGGCACTGAAGCTTTCTTT.

V is TRBV5-6 and J is TRBJ2-2, with unresolved D. V dropped 1 base and J dropped 6 bases, with 4 bases sitting between them. The CDR3 sequence is 12 residues long. Germline assignment: CDR1 SGHDT and CDR2 YYEEEE. CDR3 DNA sequence: TGTGCCAGCAGCTTGTGGCCCGGGGAGCTGTTTTTT. As protein: CASSLWPGELFF. Complete variable domain (other parts from reference TRBV5-6 and TRBJ2-2): DAGVTQSPTHLIKTRGQQVTLRCSPKSGHDTVSWYQQALGQGPQFIFQYYEEEERQRGNFPDRFSGHQFPNYSSELNVNALLLGDSALYLCASSLWPGELFFGEGSRLTVL.

A word on this clone: Other nucleotide sequences in the sample specify the same CDR3. The V and J genes are TRBV30 and TRBJ1-1; D call uncertain. Germline V gene lookup returns CDR1 GTSNPN and CDR2 SVGIG (reference sequence). The V and J ends lost 0 bases and 1 base respectively, with 6 bases between them. CDR3 length: 13 residues. The CDR3 nucleotides are TGTGCCTGGAGTGTCGGAGGGAACACTGAAGCTTTCTTT. It specifies CAWSVGGNTEAFF.

This chain uses TRBV7-3 with TRBJ2-3; TRBD2 matches 13 bases. V lost 5 bases and J lost 6; bases outside the gene matches: 8. This CDR3 is built from 16 residues. Germline CDR1 is SGHTA and CDR2 is FQGTGA. CDR3 loop: CASSRKTSGGPDTQYF. DNA for the CDR3: TGTGCCAGCAGCCGAAAGACTAGCGGGGGGCCGGATACGCAGTATTTT.

The chain joins TRBV19 to TRBJ1-4, with unresolved D. The CDR3 is 12 residues long. Trimming shortened V by 2 bases and J by 10 bases, and 8 bases separated the two germline ends. CDR1 is LNHDA and CDR2 is SQIVND in the germline V gene (reference sequence). The CDR3 spells CASSIQEGKLFF. In DNA, the CDR3 is TGTGCCAGTAGTATACAGGAAGGAAAACTGTTTTTT. The whole variable domain, filled in from reference TRBV19 and TRBJ1-4, reads DGGITQSPKYLFRKEGQNVTLSCEQNLNHDAMYWYRQDPGQGLRLIYYSQIVNDFQKGDIAEGYSVSREKKESFPLTVTSAQKNPTAFYLCASSIQEGKLFFGSGTQLSVL.

This clone occurred a few times. The chain carries TRBV19 and TRBJ2-7, with D possibly TRBD1 on 5 matching bases. The germline V and J ends were trimmed by 5 bases and 3 bases, with 17 bases remaining between them. CDR3 length: 15 residues. Looked up from germline, CDR1 is LNHDA and CDR2 is SQIVND (reference sequence). CDR3 sequence reads: CASSANQGIIYEQYF. CDR3 sequence (DNA): TGTGCCAGTAGTGCCAACCAGGGTATTATCTACGAGCAGTACTTC. Full variable domain (outside the CDR3, taken from reference TRBV19 and TRBJ2-7): DGGITQSPKYLFRKEGQNVTLSCEQNLNHDAMYWYRQDPGQGLRLIYYSQIVNDFQKGDIAEGYSVSREKKESFPLTVTSAQKNPTAFYLCASSANQGIIYEQYFGPGTRLTVT.

The chain couples TRBV6-5 to TRBJ2-3, with TRBD1 matching 9 bases. The V gene's germline CDR1 is MNHEY and CDR2 SVGAGI. The CDR3 is 14 residues long. V was clipped by 6 bases and J by 1 base; unmatched bases: 2. The CDR3 bases are TGTGCCAGCAGCAGGGACAGGGGCACAGATACGCAGTATTTT. Residues: CASSRDRGTDTQYF.